Listed below are T cell receptor beta chains from one sample, sequenced in a study of blood T cell repertoires in COVID-19. The data were produced by immunoSEQ multiplex PCR, yet TCRdb's version contains in-frame clones alone and is incomplete. The profile shows 65,000 to 80,000 clones, more than 75% of them singletons. Sequencing was carried out using peripheral blood. These receptors came from a human donor in a cohort sampled during active COVID-19. The CDR3 runs from the conserved cysteine through the conserved F or W. The D gene is left open where the match is weak. The size field is filled for only some rows; it gives once, few, many or a size class.

cdr3_nt	cdr3_aa	clone_size	j_call	v_call	d_call
TGCGCCAGCAGTTCGGGTTCAGGGGTAGGCGGGGAGCTGTTTTTT	CASSSGSGVGGELFF	NA	TRBJ2-2	TRBV10-1	NA
TGCGCCAGCAGCTTGTTTTGGGGGCGCGTTATGCCTCCGTACGAGCAGTACTTC	CASSLFWGRVMPPYEQYF	NA	TRBJ2-7	TRBV5-1	NA
TGTGCCAGCAAGCCTCATACAGGGGGACGGGGTCAGCCCCAGCATTTT	CASKPHTGGRGQPQHF	NA	TRBJ1-5	TRBV28	TRBD1
TGTGCCAGCAGCTCGGGTGTTTACGAGCAGTACTTC	CASSSGVYEQYF	few	TRBJ2-7	TRBV5-6	NA
TGTGCCAGCAGTGAAAATGGGTTCGGGTTAAATGAGCAGTTCTTC	CASSENGFGLNEQFF	NA	TRBJ2-1	TRBV6-1	NA
TGCGCCAGCAGCGGGCGAATCGGGACAGAAGCTTTCTTT	CASSGRIGTEAFF	NA	TRBJ1-1	TRBV5-1	NA
TGTGCCAGCAGCTTAGCGATCGAGCTACAAGAGACCCAGTACTTC	CASSLAIELQETQYF	few	TRBJ2-5	TRBV7-8	NA
TGTGCCAGCAGTCCGACGGGACAGGGCACGTACGAGCAGTACTTC	CASSPTGQGTYEQYF	medium-sized	TRBJ2-7	TRBV2	TRBD1
TGTGCCAGTAGCTGGACAGATCGTTCTGCTTTCTTT	CASSWTDRSAFF	once	TRBJ1-1	TRBV19	NA
TGTGCCAGCAGCTTAGAGTCACCGGGTGACTACGAGCAGTACTTC	CASSLESPGDYEQYF	NA	TRBJ2-7	TRBV7-3	NA
TGTGCCTGGACTCGAGGGGGCCCTTACGAGCAGTACTTC	CAWTRGGPYEQYF	NA	TRBJ2-7	TRBV30	TRBD1
TGCAGCGTTGAAGATCGGGGCCTAGCGGGTGGCAATGAGCAGTTCTTC	CSVEDRGLAGGNEQFF	NA	TRBJ2-1	TRBV29-1	TRBD2
TGTGCCAGCTCACCACGAGTAAGCGGGGGGGCCGCATCCTACAATGAGCAGTTCTTC	CASSPRVSGGAASYNEQFF	NA	TRBJ2-1	TRBV18	TRBD2
TGTGCCAGCAGCTTGCCAGCGGGGCTTCACAATGAGCAGTTCTTC	CASSLPAGLHNEQFF	NA	TRBJ2-1	TRBV5-4	TRBD2
TGCGCCAGCAGCTCGTGGGGACAGGGCAGCACAGATACGCAGTATTTT	CASSSWGQGSTDTQYF	NA	TRBJ2-3	TRBV5-1	TRBD1
TGCGCCAGCAGCCTCCGGGACACTGTTTACAATGAGCAGTTCTTC	CASSLRDTVYNEQFF	once	TRBJ2-1	TRBV4-1	NA
TGTGCCAGCAGTTACCGACACCCCACTGGGGAGCAGTACTTC	CASSYRHPTGEQYF	NA	TRBJ2-7	TRBV6-5	NA
TGTGCCAGCAGTAGCCAGGGAATTAATTTGCAGCCCCAGCATTTT	CASSSQGINLQPQHF	NA	TRBJ1-5	TRBV6-5	NA
TGCGCCAGCAGCTTCCCGAATTCACCCCTCCACTTT	CASSFPNSPLHF	NA	TRBJ1-6	TRBV5-1	NA
TGTGCCAGCAGTGAAACGACATATCAGCCCCAGCATTTT	CASSETTYQPQHF	NA	TRBJ1-5	TRBV6-1	NA
TGCGCCAGCAGCCAAGAGGGACTTTACGAGCAGTACTTC	CASSQEGLYEQYF	NA	TRBJ2-7	TRBV4-1	NA
TGCGCCAGCAGCACCCTAACTCTGAACACTGAAGCTTTCTTT	CASSTLTLNTEAFF	few	TRBJ1-1	TRBV5-1	NA
TGTGCCAGCAGCGAGGGCCACTATGGCTACACCTTC	CASSEGHYGYTF	NA	TRBJ1-2	TRBV28	NA
TGTGCCAGCAGTTCGACAGGGGGGGCGTACACTGAAGCTTTCTTT	CASSSTGGAYTEAFF	NA	TRBJ1-1	TRBV6-2/TRBV6-3	TRBD1
TGCGCCAGCAGTGACCCAAGCGGGGGGGCACGGACCGGGGAGCTGTTTTTT	CASSDPSGGARTGELFF	NA	TRBJ2-2	TRBV4-1	TRBD2
TGTGCCAGCGGTAGGGGCTCAGGGAATTCACCCCTCCACTTT	CASGRGSGNSPLHF	NA	TRBJ1-6	TRBV3-1/TRBV3-2	NA
TGTGCCAGTAGTTGGACAGGGGGGCTTAGAGATACGCAGTATTTT	CASSWTGGLRDTQYF	NA	TRBJ2-3	TRBV19	TRBD1
TGTGCCAGCACCCCGACAGAGACGAACACCGGGGAGCTGTTTTTT	CASTPTETNTGELFF	NA	TRBJ2-2	TRBV3-1/TRBV3-2	NA
TGTGCCAGCAGCTTAAGCGGGACCATTCAAGAGACCCAGTACTTC	CASSLSGTIQETQYF	NA	TRBJ2-5	TRBV7-2	TRBD2
TGTGCCAGCAGTTACGCCAGGGCAGAGACCCAGTACTTC	CASSYARAETQYF	NA	TRBJ2-5	TRBV6-5	NA
TGCGCCAGCAGCCATACTACCGGGACAGGGAGCGGCTATGGCTACACCTTC	CASSHTTGTGSGYGYTF	NA	TRBJ1-2	TRBV4-1	TRBD1
TGTGCCAGTAGTATAGATCGACTAGCGGGGAGCACAGATACGCAGTATTTT	CASSIDRLAGSTDTQYF	NA	TRBJ2-3	TRBV19	TRBD2
TGTGCCAGTAGTATAGTTCCTCCGGGATTCTATGGCTACACCTTC	CASSIVPPGFYGYTF	NA	TRBJ1-2	TRBV19	NA
TGTGCCAGCAGCTCGACTCCGGTGGAGACCCAGTACTTC	CASSSTPVETQYF	NA	TRBJ2-5	TRBV7-3	NA
TGCGCCAGCAGCCAACAGGGGGTACAAGAGACCCAGTACTTC	CASSQQGVQETQYF	NA	TRBJ2-5	TRBV5-1	TRBD1
TGTGCCAGCTCACCAGAAGCAGGGCCGCAGGAGCAGTTCTTC	CASSPEAGPQEQFF	NA	TRBJ2-1	TRBV18	NA
TGCAGTGCTCTGGACACGCACGAGCAGTACTTC	CSALDTHEQYF	NA	TRBJ2-7	TRBV20-1	NA
TGCGCCAGCAGCCTGCGGGCCGACCTGCCGGTGCGGAATTCACCCCTCCACTTT	CASSLRADLPVRNSPLHF	NA	TRBJ1-6	TRBV4-1	NA
TGTGCCAGTAGTATAGAGGGCCTGGCTGGAAACACCATATATTTT	CASSIEGLAGNTIYF	NA	TRBJ1-3	TRBV19	NA
TGTGCCAGCAGCTCCGGACTGATCTACGAGCAGTACTTC	CASSSGLIYEQYF	NA	TRBJ2-7	TRBV11-2	NA
TGTGCCAGCAGTTTGAGGCAGGGCGCGGTTAACAAAAATTCACCCCTCCACTTT	CASSLRQGAVNKNSPLHF	NA	TRBJ1-6	TRBV27	NA
TGCGCCAGCAGCTACGATGTCGATAGTGCGTCAGATACGCAGTATTTT	CASSYDVDSASDTQYF	NA	TRBJ2-3	TRBV5-1	NA
TGCAGTGCTAGTATGCAGGGAAAGTTTCGGGCTTTCTTT	CSASMQGKFRAFF	NA	TRBJ1-1	TRBV20-1	NA
TGCGCCAGCAGCCTACCTAGCGGGGGGGCAGATACGCAGTATTTT	CASSLPSGGADTQYF	NA	TRBJ2-3	TRBV4-1	TRBD2
TGTGCCAGCAGCTCCCCGGGACAGTTTAATGAAAAACTGTTTTTT	CASSSPGQFNEKLFF	few	TRBJ1-4	TRBV7-9	TRBD1
TGTGCCAGCGGGGGACAGGGGGCGCCCAATGAGCAGTTCTTC	CASGGQGAPNEQFF	NA	TRBJ2-1	TRBV2	TRBD1
TGCGCCAGCAGTACGCAGGGTCCAGATACGCAGTATTTT	CASSTQGPDTQYF	few	TRBJ2-3	TRBV10-2	NA
TGCGCCAGCAGCTTGACTAGCGGGTCGAATGAGCAGTTCTTC	CASSLTSGSNEQFF	NA	TRBJ2-1	TRBV5-1	TRBD2
TGCGCCAGCAGCTTGTGGCAGGGGCATAATTCACCCCTCCACTTT	CASSLWQGHNSPLHF	NA	TRBJ1-6	TRBV5-1	NA
TGTGCCAGCAGCTTTCTAGCGGGGGAAACCGGGGAGCTGTTTTTT	CASSFLAGETGELFF	NA	TRBJ2-2	TRBV7-9	TRBD2
TGTGCCAGCAGCTCCTATAGCGGGGGAAGCACAGATACGCAGTATTTT	CASSSYSGGSTDTQYF	NA	TRBJ2-3	TRBV7-8	TRBD2
TGCAGCGTTGTGCAGGGGTTTGATCAGCCCCAGCATTTT	CSVVQGFDQPQHF	NA	TRBJ1-5	TRBV29-1	NA
TGTGCCAGCAGCTTAGGGGGTAGCGGGGTCCCCTACGAGCAGTACTTC	CASSLGGSGVPYEQYF	once	TRBJ2-7	TRBV7-9	TRBD2